The 22 T cell receptor beta chains in this list originate from one sample, sequenced in a study of blood T cell repertoires in COVID-19. Produced via immunoSEQ multiplex PCR; TCRdb's table is partial and in-frame only. The table lists approximately 150,000 clones, roughly 87% of them singletons. The specimen sequenced was peripheral blood. These receptor sequences come from a human donor in a cohort sampled during active COVID-19.

The chain recombines TRBV6-1 with TRBJ2-7; 7 bases align to TRBD1. With 2 bases clipped from V and 6 bases from J, the junction kept 4 bases outside the gene matches. The CDR3 length is 13 residues. Looked up from germline, CDR1 is MNHNS and CDR2 is SASEGT. In DNA form, the CDR3 reads TGTGCCAGCAGTGAAAGGGGGCGATCCGAGCAGTACTTC. It codes for CASSERGRSEQYF.

This chain joins TRBV7-8 and TRBJ2-7, with 7 bases that match TRBD1. V lost 5 bases to trimming and J lost 7 bases; unmatched junction nucleotides: 14. Germline CDR1 is SGHVS and CDR2 is FQNEAQ. The length of the CDR3 is 15 residues. The CDR3 loop is CASSLTGTASQEQYF. The DNA of the CDR3 is TGTGCCAGCAGCCTAACCGGGACAGCCTCCCAGGAGCAGTACTTC. The entire variable domain, with the rest obtained from reference TRBV7-8 and TRBJ2-7, is as follows: GAGVSQSPRYKVAKRGQDVALRCDPISGHVSLFWYQQALGQGPEFLTYFQNEAQLDKSGLPSDRFFAERPEGSVSTLKIQRTQQEDSAVYLCASSLTGTASQEQYFGPGTRLTVT.

The chain carries TRBV18 and TRBJ1-5, with 7 nucleotides matching TRBD1. This CDR3 region has 14 residues. V was pared by 5 bases and J by 6 bases, with 7 bases of the junction left unmatched. The germline V gene has CDR1 KGHSH and CDR2 LQKENI. CDR3 in DNA: TGTGCCAGCTCAAGACGACAGGGCGGTCAGCCCCAGCATTTT. Translated, it gives CASSRRQGGQPQHF.

The chain uses TRBV19 and TRBJ1-3; 9 bases agree with TRBD1. V trimming: 9 bases; J trimming: 10 bases; junction bases outside the gene matches: 16. Germline loops: CDR1 LNHDA, CDR2 SQIVND (reference sequence). The CDR3 totals 15 residues. CDR3 sequence (DNA): TGTGCCAGCACCCAACTGGGACAGGGACTAAAAACCATATATTTT. Encoded protein: CASTQLGQGLKTIYF.

The V gene is TRBV27, the J gene TRBJ2-6, with D perhaps TRBD1 (5 bases). The length of the CDR3 is 15 residues. CDR1 is MNHEY, CDR2 SMNVEV, per germline (reference sequence). V lost 1 base and J 4 bases, leaving 8 bases between the germline ends. The CDR3 sequence is CASSLWSGGANVLTF. The CDR3 DNA reads as TGTGCCAGCAGTTTATGGTCAGGGGGGGCCAACGTCCTGACTTTC.

V gene TRBV6-5 combines with J gene TRBJ2-5; 13 bases agree with TRBD2. There are 15 residues in the CDR3. Losses at the gene ends were 5 bases for V and 5 bases for J; bases not matched to a gene: 5. The V gene's germline CDR1 is MNHEY and CDR2 SVGAGI. CDR3 protein: CASSLTSGGLETQYF. The CDR3 coding sequence is TGTGCCAGCAGTCTGACTAGCGGGGGGTTGGAGACCCAGTACTTC.

This clone has a single count. The rearrangement uses TRBV2 and TRBJ1-5; 8 positions agree with TRBD1. The CDR3 has 14 amino acids. Per germline, CDR1 SNHLY and CDR2 FYNNEI. The ends lost 5 bases at V and 3 bases at J; junction bases unmatched: 3. This chain's CDR3 is CASSPQGANQPQHF. The CDR3 bases are TGTGCCAGCAGTCCTCAGGGGGCCAATCAGCCCCAGCATTTT.

A single count supports this clone. J is TRBJ2-3 and V is TRBV5-1; 9 bases are a match to TRBD1. The CDR3 loop spans 17 amino acids. The germline V gene has CDR1 SGHRS and CDR2 YFSETQ. Trimming cost V 0 bases and J 0 bases; bases outside gene matches: 5. CDR3 loop: CASSLGYRGPSTDTQYF. For the CDR3, the DNA is TGCGCCAGCAGCTTGGGGTACAGGGGGCCTAGCACAGATACGCAGTATTTT.

V gene TRBV9 combines with J gene TRBJ2-7; D possibly corresponds to TRBD2 (5 bases). V lost 4 bases and J lost 0, with 14 bases in between. The CDR3 is 15 residues long. The germline gives CDR1 SGDLS, CDR2 YYNGEE. The DNA of the CDR3 is TGTGCCAGCAGCCTTTCGGACTTGAGCTCCTACGAGCAGTACTTC. Translation gives CASSLSDLSSYEQYF.

This clone came up once. The V and J genes are TRBV28 and TRBJ2-7, with 8 bases lining up with TRBD1. Trimming cost V 3 bases and J 6 bases; bases outside gene matches: 4. CDR3 length equals 13 residues. Per the germline V gene, CDR1 is MDHEN and CDR2 is SYDVKM. The CDR3 bases are TGTGCCAGCAGTTTCGGCCAGGGGGCCGAGCAGTACTTC. It yields the protein CASSFGQGAEQYF.

This chain connects TRBV12-3 or TRBV12-4 to TRBJ1-1; TRBD1 might be the D (6 bases). V was clipped by 8 bases and J by 4 bases, with 14 bases between them. CDR3 length equals 13 residues. The CDR3 spells CASGEGVSTEAFF. Written as DNA, the CDR3 is TGTGCCAGCGGAGAGGGGGTGAGCACTGAAGCTTTCTTT.

The J gene is TRBJ2-1, the V gene TRBV2; 9 bases agree with TRBD1. V lost 2 bases to trimming and J lost 3 bases; unmatched junction nucleotides: 17. The germline gives CDR1 SNHLY, CDR2 FYNNEI. CDR3 length: 20 residues. CDR3 sequence (DNA): TGTGCCAGCAGTGAACGCACCTTAACAGGGACAGGGAAGGGCTACAATGAGCAGTTCTTC. Its protein product is CASSERTLTGTGKGYNEQFF.

The chain couples TRBV28 to TRBJ1-3; D ambiguous. The CDR3 consists of 15 residues. V lost 3 bases and J 3 bases, leaving 12 bases between the germline ends. Looked up from germline, CDR1 is MDHEN and CDR2 is SYDVKM. The CDR3 bases are TGTGCCAGCAGTTTTCGGGGAATAAGTGGAAACACCATATATTTT. Amino acid sequence: CASSFRGISGNTIYF.

The rearrangement links TRBV28 to TRBJ1-1, with D maybe TRBD1 (5 bases). The germline CDR1 and CDR2 sequences are MDHEN and SYDVKM. The CDR3 runs 16 residues. Deletions cut 2 bases from V and 0 bases from J, with 13 bases between. The CDR3 DNA reads TGTGCCAGCAGTTTACAGGCACTGGACATGAACACTGAAGCTTTCTTT. This encodes CASSLQALDMNTEAFF.

CDR3 in DNA: TGTGCCAGCGGCCCTAGCGGGAGGAATGAGCAGTTCTTC. Protein sequence: CASGPSGRNEQFF. The chain carries TRBV3-1 (or the pseudogene TRBV3-2) and TRBJ2-1, with TRBD2 matching 11 bases. The CDR3 runs 13 residues. V shed 8 bases, J shed 7 bases, and the junction held 4 bases outside the gene matches. Germline V gives CDR1 LGHDT, CDR2 YNNKEL (reference sequence).

This chain joins TRBV30 and TRBJ1-1; no clear D. The germline V gene has CDR1 GTSNPN and CDR2 SVGIG (reference sequence). The CDR3 has 13 amino acids. V dropped 2 bases and J dropped 1 base, with 8 bases sitting between them. The CDR3 nucleotides are TGTGCCTGGAGTCGTACAGCGAACACTGAAGCTTTCTTT. Residues: CAWSRTANTEAFF.

This clone was seen just once. V usage is TRBV19 and J usage is TRBJ1-3; D uncertain. The CDR3 has 18 amino acids. V was trimmed by 3 bases and J by 0 bases, leaving 18 bases between them. Germline-derived CDR1 and CDR2 are LNHDA and SQIVND (reference sequence). For the CDR3, the DNA is TGTGCCAGTAGTATTCAGCGGGTGTCCAGGACCTCTGGAAACACCATATATTTT. Its protein is CASSIQRVSRTSGNTIYF.

In this sample, this clone turned up once. V usage is TRBV3-1 (or the pseudogene TRBV3-2) and J usage is TRBJ1-1, with TRBD1 matching over 7 bases. Trimming removed 1 base from V and 4 bases from J; junction bases left unmatched: 3. Germline values: CDR1 LGHDT, CDR2 YNNKEL (reference sequence). This CDR3 is 14 amino acids long. Here the CDR3 reads CASSQVGQSTEAFF. CDR3 sequence (DNA): TGTGCCAGCAGCCAAGTGGGACAGTCCACTGAAGCTTTCTTT.

A note on this clone: This sample includes further DNA sequences coding for the same CDR3. This chain connects TRBV9 to TRBJ2-7; TRBD1 is a possible D gene (6 bases). Germline CDR1 SGDLS, CDR2 YYNGEE. Trimming took 3 bases from V and 4 from J, leaving 14 bases between them. There are 14 residues in the CDR3. This chain's CDR3 is CASSGGQGQYEQYF. DNA for the CDR3: TGTGCCAGCAGCGGGGGGCAGGGGCAATACGAGCAGTACTTC.

This chain connects TRBV11-2 to TRBJ1-5, with a weak D call TRBD1 (5 bases). Germline CDR1 SGHAT, CDR2 FQNNGV. This CDR3 comprises 13 residues. Trimming left V 5 bases short and J 5 bases short, with 10 bases between. DNA for the CDR3: TGTGCCAGCAGCGCACGGGGGGATCAGCCCCAGCATTTT. It codes for CASSARGDQPQHF.

J is TRBJ2-7 and V is TRBV30, with 10 bases lining up with TRBD2. Germline V lookup: CDR1 GTSNPN, CDR2 SVGIG (reference sequence). The CDR3 has 14 residues. After removal of 7 bases from V and 5 bases from J, the junction contained 11 bases not matched to a gene. CDR3 in amino acids: CASSPGLATNEQYF. CDR3 nucleotide sequence: TGTGCCTCATCTCCGGGACTAGCGACGAACGAGCAGTACTTC.

This clone was seen just once. The gene calls are TRBV7-2 and TRBJ2-3, with D hard to call. Trimming stripped 1 base from V and 8 bases from J, with 7 bases between. This CDR3 region has 12 residues. CDR1 and CDR2 from the germline V gene are SGHTA and FQGNSA. CDR3: CASSLDRGTQYF. The CDR3 DNA follows: TGTGCCAGCAGCTTAGATAGAGGTACGCAGTATTTT.